The 6 T cell receptor beta chains given below trace back to one sample, sequenced in a study of cytomegalovirus exposure and HLA in healthy donors. PCR involved 60 Vbeta and 13 Jbeta primers. Assay used: immunoSEQ multiplex PCR; TCRdb lists only in-frame clones, some missing. The data contain roughly 130,000 clones, about three quarters of them seen just once; the ten biggest clones take up around 1.8%. The sample comprised PBMCs. These receptors were collected from a woman aged 40 to 50 in good health and CMV-seronegative.

This chain uses TRBV27 with TRBJ2-5; a weak D match, TRBD1 (5 bases). Germline values: CDR1 MNHEY, CDR2 SMNVEV (reference sequence). V was cut by 4 bases and J by 1 base, with 7 bases left in between. The CDR3 loop spans 13 amino acids. The CDR3 DNA follows: TGTGCCAGCAGTTCCGACAGCCAAGAGACCCAGTACTTC. Amino acids: CASSSDSQETQYF.

The J gene is TRBJ2-4, the V gene TRBV9; perhaps TRBD1 as D (7 bases). The germline CDR1 and CDR2 sequences are SGDLS and YYNGEE. The CDR3 runs 17 residues. Trimming pared 4 bases from V and 8 bases from J, leaving 25 bases between. The DNA for the CDR3 is TGTGCCAGCAGCATAGGGGGCATCTCGGGACTCGGCGACATTCAGTACTTC. Translation gives CASSIGGISGLGDIQYF.

The chain combines TRBV11-2 with TRBJ2-3; perhaps TRBD2 as D (5 bases). CDR3 length equals 14 residues. The germline V and J ends were trimmed by 3 bases and 6 bases, with 13 bases remaining between them. Germline V lookup: CDR1 SGHAT, CDR2 FQNNGV. The CDR3 DNA sequence: TGTGCCAGCAGCTTGGTTGGGAGTCCCGATACGCAGTATTTT. Protein: CASSLVGSPDTQYF.

The genes are TRBV29-1 and TRBJ1-1, with a weak D call TRBD1 (5 bases). This CDR3 spans 10 amino acids. With 7 bases removed from V and 6 bases from J, the gap between germline ends came to 9 bases. Germline V gives CDR1 SQVTM, CDR2 ANQGSEA. CDR3 bases: TGCAGCGCCCGGGGGGCTGAAGCTTTCTTT. Translated: CSARGAEAFF.

Turning to this clone: The junction differs from germline at one of its ends, possibly a read error. V is TRBV28 and J is TRBJ2-6; no clear D gene. CDR1 is MDHEN and CDR2 is SYDVKM in the germline V gene. The CDR3 length is 16 residues. The CDR3 DNA is TGTGCCAGCAGGATGAGTCGTGATCTCTGGGCCAACGGCCTGACTTTC. It translates to CASRMSRDLWANGLTF.

The genes are TRBV6-6 and TRBJ2-3; D perhaps matches TRBD1 (6 bases). V shed 6 bases and J shed 4 bases, with 14 bases lying between them. This CDR3 has 14 amino acids. CDR1 and CDR2 from the germline V gene are MNHNY and SVGAGI (reference sequence). CDR3 sequence reads: CASREQGTADTQYF. The DNA of the CDR3 is TGTGCCAGCAGGGAGCAGGGGACGGCAGATACGCAGTATTTT.